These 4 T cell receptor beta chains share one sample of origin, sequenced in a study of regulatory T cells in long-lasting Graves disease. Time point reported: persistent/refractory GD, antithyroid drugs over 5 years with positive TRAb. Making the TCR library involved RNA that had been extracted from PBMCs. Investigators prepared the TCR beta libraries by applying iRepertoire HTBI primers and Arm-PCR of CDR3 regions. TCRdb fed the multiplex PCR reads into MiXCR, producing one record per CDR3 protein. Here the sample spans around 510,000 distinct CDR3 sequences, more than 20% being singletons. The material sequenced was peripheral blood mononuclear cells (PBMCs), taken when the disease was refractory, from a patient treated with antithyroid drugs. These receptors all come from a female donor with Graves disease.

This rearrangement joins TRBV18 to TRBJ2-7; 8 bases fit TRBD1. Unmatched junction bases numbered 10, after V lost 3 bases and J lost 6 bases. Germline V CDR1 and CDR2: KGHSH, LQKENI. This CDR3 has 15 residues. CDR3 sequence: CASSPGRDRGPEQYF. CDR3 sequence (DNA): TGTGCCAGCTCACCGGGCCGTGACAGGGGCCCCGAGCAGTACTTC.

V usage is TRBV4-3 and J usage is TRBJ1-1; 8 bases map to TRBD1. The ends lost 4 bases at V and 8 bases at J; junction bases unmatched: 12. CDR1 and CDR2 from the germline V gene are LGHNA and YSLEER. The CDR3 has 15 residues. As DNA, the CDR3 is TGCGCCAGCAGCCGTATCGACAGGGGAAACGGCGAAGCTTTCTTT. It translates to CASSRIDRGNGEAFF.

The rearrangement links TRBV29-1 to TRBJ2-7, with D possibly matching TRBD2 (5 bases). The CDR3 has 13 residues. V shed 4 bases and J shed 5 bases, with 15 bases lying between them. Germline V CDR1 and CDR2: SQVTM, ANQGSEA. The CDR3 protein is CSVVRTLGDEQYF. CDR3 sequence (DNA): TGCAGCGTTGTCAGGACTCTGGGCGACGAGCAGTACTTC.

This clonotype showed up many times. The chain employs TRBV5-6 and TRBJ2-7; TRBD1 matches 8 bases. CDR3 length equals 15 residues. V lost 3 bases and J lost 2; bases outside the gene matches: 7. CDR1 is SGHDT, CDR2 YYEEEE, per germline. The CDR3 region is CASSSQGQDTYEQYF. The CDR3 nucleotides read TGTGCCAGCAGCTCACAGGGACAGGATACCTACGAGCAGTACTTC.